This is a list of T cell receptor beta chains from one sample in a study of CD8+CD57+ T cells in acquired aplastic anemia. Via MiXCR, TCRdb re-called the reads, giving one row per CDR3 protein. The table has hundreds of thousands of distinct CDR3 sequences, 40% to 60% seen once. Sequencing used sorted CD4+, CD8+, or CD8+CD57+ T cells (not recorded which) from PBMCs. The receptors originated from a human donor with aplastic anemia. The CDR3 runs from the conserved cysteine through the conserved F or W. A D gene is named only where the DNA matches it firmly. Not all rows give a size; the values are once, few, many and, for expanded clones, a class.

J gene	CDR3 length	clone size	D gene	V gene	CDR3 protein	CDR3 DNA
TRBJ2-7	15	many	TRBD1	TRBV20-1	CSARAPDREGHEQYF	TGCAGTGCTAGAGCTCCGGACAGGGAAGGCCACGAGCAGTACTTC
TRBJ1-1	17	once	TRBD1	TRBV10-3	CAISESGTGLMNTEAFF	TGTGCCATCAGTGAGTCGGGGACAGGGCTCATGAACACTGAAGCTTTCTTT
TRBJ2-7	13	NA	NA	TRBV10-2	CASSTQRSYEQYF	TGCGCCAGTTCGACACAGCGGTCGTACGAGCAGTACTTC
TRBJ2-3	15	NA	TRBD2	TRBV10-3	CATSDPYIAGGTQYF	TGTGCCACCAGTGATCCGTATATAGCGGGAGGTACGCAGTATTTT
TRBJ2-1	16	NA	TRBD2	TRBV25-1	CASSEGRLAGVDEQFF	TGTGCCAGCAGTGAAGGGCGGCTAGCGGGGGTCGATGAGCAGTTCTTC
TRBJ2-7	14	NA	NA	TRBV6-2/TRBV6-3	CASSYIPGFSERYF	TGTGCCAGCAGTTACATCCCTGGCTTCTCCGAGCGGTACTTC
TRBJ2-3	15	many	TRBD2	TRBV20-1	CSARRLAPSTDTQYF	TGCAGTGCTAGAAGACTAGCCCCCTCCACAGATACGCAGTATTTT
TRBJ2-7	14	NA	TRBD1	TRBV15	CATSREQGTYEQYF	TGTGCCACCAGCAGGGAACAGGGGACCTACGAGCAGTACTTC
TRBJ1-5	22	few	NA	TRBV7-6	CASSSGVCHTHDALCSNQPQHF	TGTGCCAGCTCCTCTGGGGTTTGCCACACTCATGATGCACTGTGTAGCAATCAGCCCCAGCATTTT
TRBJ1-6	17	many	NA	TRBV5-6	CASSLSPGQLNNSPLHF	TGTGCCAGCAGCTTGTCTCCGGGGCAGTTGAATAATTCACCCCTCCACTTT
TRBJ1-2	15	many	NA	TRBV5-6	CASSLLLSGDYGYTF	TGTGCCAGCAGCTTGCTACTTTCAGGGGACTATGGCTACACCTTC
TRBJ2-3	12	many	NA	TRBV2	CASSEGPDTQYF	TGTGCCAGCAGTGAGGGCCCAGATACGCAGTATTTT
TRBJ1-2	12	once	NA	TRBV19	CAGWRGNYGYTF	TGTGCCGGTTGGCGAGGGAACTATGGCTACACCTTC
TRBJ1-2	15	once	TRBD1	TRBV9	CASSPHDRGFDGYTF	TGTGCCAGCAGCCCCCATGACAGGGGATTTGATGGCTACACCTTC
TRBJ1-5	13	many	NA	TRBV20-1	CSASKESNQPQHF	TGCAGTGCTAGCAAGGAAAGCAATCAGCCCCAGCATTTT
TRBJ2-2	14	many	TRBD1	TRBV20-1	CSATRGPDTGELFF	TGCAGTGCAACAAGGGGGCCGGACACCGGGGAGCTGTTTTTT
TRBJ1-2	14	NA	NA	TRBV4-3	CASSQDIGQMGYTF	TGCGCCAGCAGCCAAGATATTGGGCAGATGGGCTACACCTTC
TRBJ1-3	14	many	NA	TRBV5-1	CASSLAGIGNTIYF	TGCGCCAGCAGCTTGGCAGGGATCGGAAACACCATATATTTT
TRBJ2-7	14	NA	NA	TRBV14	CASSLGLINYEQYF	TGTGCCAGCAGCCTCGGACTGATAAACTACGAGCAGTACTTC
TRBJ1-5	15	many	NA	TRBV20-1	CSASPSGGVGQPQHF	TGCAGTGCTAGTCCATCGGGGGGAGTGGGACAGCCCCAGCATTTT
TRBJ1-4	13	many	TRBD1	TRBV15	CARRGLGGEKLFF	TGTGCCAGGAGGGGGCTGGGAGGTGAAAAACTGTTTTTT
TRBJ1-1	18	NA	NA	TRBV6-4	CASRMGLSTGFSNTEAFF	TGTGCCAGCCGGATGGGCCTTTCCACAGGCTTCTCGAACACTGAAGCTTTCTTT
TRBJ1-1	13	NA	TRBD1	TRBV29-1	CSVMDRGGTEAFF	TGCAGCGTTATGGACAGGGGAGGCACTGAAGCTTTCTTT
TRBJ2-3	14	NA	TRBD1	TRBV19	CASNHDREGDTQYF	TGTGCCAGTAACCATGACAGGGAAGGAGATACGCAGTATTTT
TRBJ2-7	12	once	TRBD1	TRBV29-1	CSPGQGEYEQYF	TGCAGCCCCGGACAGGGGGAGTACGAGCAGTACTTC
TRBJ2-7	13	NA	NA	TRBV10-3	CASQPTGRDGQYF	TGTGCCAGCCAACCCACAGGGAGGGACGGGCAGTACTTC
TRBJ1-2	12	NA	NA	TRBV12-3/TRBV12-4	CASSYREDGYTF	TGTGCCAGCAGTTACAGGGAGGATGGCTACACCTTC
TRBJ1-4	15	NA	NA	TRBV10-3	CAISVTGGANEKLFF	TGTGCCATCAGCGTAACGGGGGGAGCTAATGAAAAACTGTTTTTT
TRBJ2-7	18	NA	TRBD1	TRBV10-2	CASRGLDRGRLNPYEQYF	TGCGCCAGCAGGGGCTTGGACAGGGGGCGGTTGAACCCCTACGAGCAGTACTTC
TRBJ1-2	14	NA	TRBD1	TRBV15	CATSRDRGSYGYTF	TGTGCCACCAGCAGAGACAGGGGGAGCTATGGCTACACCTTC
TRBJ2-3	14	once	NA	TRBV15	CATSRGAGEDTQYF	TGTGCCACCAGCAGGGGGGCGGGGGAAGATACGCAGTATTTT
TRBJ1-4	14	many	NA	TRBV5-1	CASSQGGVNEKLFF	TGCGCCAGCAGCCAAGGGGGGGTTAATGAAAAACTGTTTTTT
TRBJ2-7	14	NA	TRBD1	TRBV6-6	CASSEVTGVREQYF	TGTGCCAGCAGTGAAGTAACAGGGGTTCGCGAGCAGTACTTC
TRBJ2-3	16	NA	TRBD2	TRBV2	CASSLVGTSGSDTQYF	TGTGCCAGCAGCTTAGTGGGGACTAGCGGTTCAGATACGCAGTATTTT
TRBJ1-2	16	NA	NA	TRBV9	CASSARDGNSNYGYTF	TGTGCCAGCAGCGCCAGGGACGGAAACTCTAACTATGGCTACACCTTC
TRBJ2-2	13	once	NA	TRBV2	CASIPQWTGELFF	TGTGCCAGCATACCTCAATGGACCGGGGAGCTGTTTTTT
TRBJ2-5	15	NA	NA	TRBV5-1	CASSLGQRTGETQYF	TGCGCCAGCAGCTTGGGGCAGAGGACGGGAGAGACCCAGTACTTC
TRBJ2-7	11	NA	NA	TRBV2	CASSGPYEQYF	TGTGCCAGCAGTGGCCCCTACGAGCAGTACTTC
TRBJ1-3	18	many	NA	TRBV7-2	CASSLVVRALGSGNTIYF	TGTGCCAGCAGCTTAGTGGTCAGAGCCCTGGGGTCTGGAAACACCATATATTTT
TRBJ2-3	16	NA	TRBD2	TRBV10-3	CAISTHRGGAADTQYF	TGTGCCATCAGCACACACCGCGGGGGGGCGGCAGATACGCAGTATTTT
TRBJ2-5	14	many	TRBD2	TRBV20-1	CSARGPGGQETQYF	TGCAGTGCTAGAGGTCCGGGGGGTCAAGAGACCCAGTACTTC